A single sample is the source of the 27 T cell receptor beta chains below, sequenced in a study of shared T cell receptors in the human thymus (dated by TCRdb to the early 2020s). Library method: the immunoSEQ multiplex PCR assay. TCRdb carries this immuneACCESS record with in-frame sequences only. Its versions omit some clonotypes, under half of them owing to an unresolved V gene in the studies checked, with the rest unexplained. Across this sample there are 720,000 or so clones, with 70% to 90% seen only once. The biggest ten clones account for approximately 0.01% of the sample. This same sample was also part of a study on human thymus T cells.

The specimen was thymocytes. The source of these receptors is a girl under three years old with a congenital heart defect. Donor details come from another sample of the same person, matched by shared clones.

The V and J genes are TRBV28 and TRBJ1-5; D is perhaps TRBD1 (6 bases). V gave up 5 bases and J gave up 3 bases, with 14 bases separating them. Germline V gene data show CDR1 as MDHEN and CDR2 as SYDVKM. The CDR3 consists of 15 residues. The DNA for the CDR3 is TGTGCCAGCAGTCACAGGGCCGGGACCAATCAGCCCCAGCATTTT. Its protein product is CASSHRAGTNQPQHF.

The chain carries TRBV2 and TRBJ1-6; possibly TRBD1 for D (5 bases). The ends were cut back, 6 bases at V and 8 bases at J, with 17 bases in the middle. The length of the CDR3 is 15 residues. Germline V lookup: CDR1 SNHLY, CDR2 FYNNEI. This chain's CDR3 is CASSCQGENHSPLHF. The DNA of the CDR3 is TGTGCCAGCAGCTGCCAAGGGGAAAACCATTCACCCCTCCACTTT.

The DNA of the CDR3 is TGTGCCAGCAGCTATACAGGGTGGTCTGGGGCCAACGTCCTGACTTTC. Translation: CASSYTGWSGANVLTF. This rearrangement joins TRBV7-6 to TRBJ2-6; D perhaps matches TRBD1 (6 bases). The CDR3 totals 16 residues. Germline CDR1 reads SGHVS; CDR2 reads FNYEAQ. Trimming removed 4 bases from V and 1 base from J, with 11 bases in between.

CDR3 region: CASEGLPGASGNTIYF. CDR3 coding DNA: TGTGCCAGCGAGGGTCTTCCAGGGGCGTCTGGAAACACCATATATTTT. J is TRBJ1-3 and V is TRBV21-1; TRBD1, the D gene given by the table, was not confirmed from the DNA. TRBV21-1 is an annotated pseudogene. The CDR3 runs 16 residues.

The chain uses TRBV6-1 and TRBJ1-1, with D perhaps matching TRBD1 (6 bases). The germline gives CDR1 MNHNS, CDR2 SASEGT. The CDR3 sequence is 13 residues long. The ends were cut back, 6 bases at V and 11 bases at J, with 19 bases in the middle. The DNA for the CDR3 is TGTGCCAGCAGCTCCGGGACAAATTTTGTCGCTTTCTTT. This sequence encodes CASSSGTNFVAFF.

The V call is TRBV20-1, the J call TRBJ1-2; D gene unclear. Germline V gives CDR1 DFQATT, CDR2 SNEGSKA (reference sequence). Between the trimmed V and J ends, which lost 2 bases and 7 bases, there was a span of 8 bases. The CDR3 is made up of 11 amino acids. The DNA for the CDR3 is TGCAGTGCTAGATTTAGCGTTGGCTACACCTTC. It is translated as CSARFSVGYTF.

The chain carries TRBV5-5 and TRBJ1-2, with D unresolved. Trimming left V 4 bases short and J 1 base short, with 17 bases between. CDR1 SGHKS and CDR2 YYEKEE come from the germline V gene (reference sequence). The CDR3 is 16 amino acids. As DNA, the CDR3 is TGTGCCAGCAGCCTCGGCGGAACGACGGGTAACTATGGCTACACCTTC. It encodes CASSLGGTTGNYGYTF.

V gene TRBV4-1 combines with J gene TRBJ1-1, with unresolved D. The CDR3 consists of 16 residues. CDR1 MGHRA and CDR2 YSYEKL come from the germline V gene. V dropped 0 bases and J dropped 6 bases, with 17 bases sitting between them. The DNA of the CDR3 is TGCGCCAGCAGCCAAGATCAGTCCAGTGGGCCTTCTGAAGCTTTCTTT. Translating it yields CASSQDQSSGPSEAFF.

The chain employs TRBV7-9 and TRBJ2-5, with 7 positions matching TRBD2. Germline V gives CDR1 SEHNR, CDR2 FQNEAQ (reference sequence). The CDR3 is 13 amino acids. V lost 3 bases, J lost 6 bases, and 4 bases stayed unmatched. Here the CDR3 reads CASSLGGGKTQYF. CDR3 nucleotides: TGTGCCAGCAGCTTGGGCGGGGGAAAGACCCAGTACTTC.

The table lists this clone with a few counts. This chain joins TRBV19 and TRBJ1-6; the match to TRBD1 covers 7 bases. Germline V gene lookup returns CDR1 LNHDA and CDR2 SQIVND (reference sequence). V lost 7 bases to trimming and J lost 6 bases; unmatched junction nucleotides: 12. The CDR3 length is 16 residues. DNA of the CDR3: TGTGCCAGTACCGCTACGGACAGGTCCGTTAATTCACCCCTCCACTTT. It translates to CASTATDRSVNSPLHF.

This chain joins TRBV7-3 and TRBJ2-2, with TRBD1 matching over 7 bases. With 1 base clipped from V and 2 bases from J, the junction kept 16 bases outside the gene matches. Germline CDR1 and CDR2: SGHTA and FQGTGA. This CDR3 region has 20 residues. CDR3 amino acids: CASSLKFRDRTYLNTGELFF. The CDR3 DNA is TGTGCCAGCAGCTTAAAATTTCGGGACAGAACCTACTTAAACACCGGGGAGCTGTTTTTT. Filled out from reference TRBV7-3 and TRBJ2-2, the complete variable domain reads GAGVSQTPSNKVTEKGKYVELRCDPISGHTALYWYRQSLGQGPEFLIYFQGTGAADDSGLPNDRFFAVRPEGSVSTLKIQRTERGDSAVYLCASSLKFRDRTYLNTGELFFGEGSRLTVL.

CDR3 DNA sequence: TGCGCCAGCAGCCCCCCCGAAACAGGGTCGTCCTACGAGCAGTACTTC. It specifies CASSPPETGSSYEQYF. The chain links TRBV4-1 to TRBJ2-7; the D gene is possibly TRBD1 (6 bases). Germline V lookup: CDR1 MGHRA, CDR2 YSYEKL. V was clipped by 4 bases and J by 1 base, with 17 bases between them. The CDR3 length is 16 residues.

The J gene is TRBJ2-7, the V gene TRBV10-1, with 10 bases aligning to TRBD2. V gave up 2 bases and J gave up 3 bases; unmatched junction bases: 7. Germline V lookup: CDR1 WNHNN, CDR2 SYGVQD (reference sequence). The CDR3 runs 16 residues. CDR3 sequence (DNA): TGCGCCAGCAGTGAGGGACTAGCGGTTACTGTCTACGAGCAGTACTTC. As protein: CASSEGLAVTVYEQYF.

The CDR3 sequence: CASSRQGDTPEAFF. The CDR3 bases are TGTGCCAGCAGCAGACAGGGCGATACACCTGAAGCTTTCTTT. This sequence joins TRBV2 and TRBJ1-1, with 7 bases that match TRBD1. The length of the CDR3 is 14 residues. The V gene end was trimmed by 6 bases and the J gene end by 6 bases; junction bases not matched to a gene: 10. Germline CDR1 and CDR2: SNHLY and FYNNEI.

J is TRBJ2-1 and V is TRBV5-1, with 8 bases fitting TRBD1. V lost 0 bases and J lost 12; bases outside the gene matches: 11. This CDR3 spans 15 amino acids. Germline CDR1 and CDR2: SGHRS and YFSETQ. The CDR3 sequence is CASSLAETGVIMQFF. DNA for the CDR3: TGCGCCAGCAGCTTGGCCGAGACAGGGGTAATTATGCAGTTCTTC.

The chain joins TRBV11-2 to TRBJ1-6, with 7 nucleotides matching TRBD1. V was clipped by 1 base and J by 6 bases; unmatched bases: 6. This CDR3 contains 16 residues. Per germline, CDR1 SGHAT and CDR2 FQNNGV. The CDR3 loop is CASSLVVGQINSPLHF. In DNA, the CDR3 is TGTGCCAGCAGCTTAGTAGTGGGACAGATTAATTCACCCCTCCACTTT.

The rearrangement joins TRBV7-9 to TRBJ2-3; TRBD2 aligns across 8 bases. Germline values: CDR1 SEHNR, CDR2 FQNEAQ (reference sequence). This CDR3 is built from 17 residues. The J segment lost 0 bases and the V segment lost 6 bases, leaving 11 bases of the junction unmatched. CDR3 protein: CASSQSGRGGSTDTQYF. DNA for the CDR3: TGTGCCAGCAGTCAGTCGGGTCGGGGGGGCAGCACAGATACGCAGTATTTT.

This chain uses TRBV19 with TRBJ1-1; D possibly corresponds to TRBD1 (5 bases). Trimming shortened V by 4 bases and J by 3 bases, and 6 bases separated the two germline ends. The CDR3 loop spans 12 amino acids. Germline CDR1 and CDR2: LNHDA and SQIVND (reference sequence). The DNA for the CDR3 is TGTGCCAGTAGTAGGACATACACTGAAGCTTTCTTT. Encoded protein: CASSRTYTEAFF.

The chain joins TRBV28 to TRBJ1-3; 8 bases fit TRBD1. CDR1 and CDR2 from the germline V gene are MDHEN and SYDVKM. The junction had 16 bases not matched to a gene; V was cut back by 6 bases and J by 0 bases. The length of the CDR3 is 19 residues. The CDR3 DNA reads TGTGCCAGCAGCAAAATACAGGGGGGGCTTGAGGTCTCTGGAAACACCATATATTTT. Translation gives CASSKIQGGLEVSGNTIYF. Supplemented by reference TRBV28 and TRBJ1-3, the full variable domain reads DVKVTQSSRYLVKRTGEKVFLECVQDMDHENMFWYRQDPGLGLRLIYFSYDVKMKEKGDIPEGYSVSREKKERFSLILESASTNQTSMYLCASSKIQGGLEVSGNTIYFGEGSWLTVV.

The chain recombines TRBV14 with TRBJ2-1; perhaps TRBD1 as D (8 bases). The germline V gene has CDR1 SGHDN and CDR2 FVKESK. This CDR3 is 14 amino acids long. Trimming pared 1 base from V and 14 bases from J, leaving 18 bases between. The CDR3 here is CASSQVSNRGGEFF. The DNA for the CDR3 is TGTGCCAGCAGCCAAGTCTCCAACAGGGGGGGAGAGTTCTTC.

V usage is TRBV7-9 and J usage is TRBJ2-1; 13 bases line up with TRBD2. This CDR3 has 17 amino acids. J lost 2 bases, V lost 4 bases, and 5 bases had no gene match. The germline gives CDR1 SEHNR, CDR2 FQNEAQ (reference sequence). CDR3 DNA: TGTGCCAGCAGCTCATTGGGACTAGCGGGGACCTACAATGAGCAGTTCTTC. It encodes CASSSLGLAGTYNEQFF.

The J gene is TRBJ2-2, the V gene TRBV27, with TRBD2 matching 7 bases. V lost 0 bases, J lost 6 bases, and 7 bases stayed unmatched. CDR1 is MNHEY and CDR2 is SMNVEV in the germline V gene (reference sequence). The CDR3 loop spans 16 amino acids. CDR3 amino acids: CASSLSREGGPGELFF. CDR3 nucleotides: TGTGCCAGCAGTTTATCGAGGGAGGGAGGCCCCGGGGAGCTGTTTTTT.

V usage is TRBV30 and J usage is TRBJ2-3; 7 nucleotides align to TRBD2. V lost 5 bases and J lost 5; bases outside the gene matches: 1. CDR3 size: 11 residues. CDR1 is GTSNPN and CDR2 is SVGIG in the germline V gene (reference sequence). CDR3 sequence: CAWGRGDTQYF. The CDR3 region has the DNA TGTGCCTGGGGGAGGGGAGATACGCAGTATTTT. Full variable domain (remainder filled in from reference TRBV30 and TRBJ2-3): SQTIHQWPATLVQPVGSPLSLECTVEGTSNPNLYWYRQAAGRGLQLLFYSVGIGQISSEVPQNLSASRPQDRQFILSSKKLLLSDSGFYLCAWGRGDTQYFGPGTRLTVL.

The chain couples TRBV7-6 to TRBJ1-3, with a possible D match to TRBD1 (5 bases). V was trimmed by 2 bases and J by 2 bases, leaving 13 bases between them. This CDR3 is built from 16 residues. Germline V gives CDR1 SGHVS, CDR2 FNYEAQ. CDR3 nucleotide sequence: TGTGCCAGCAGCTTATCCCCAGGGTTCACTGGAAACACCATATATTTT. Its translation: CASSLSPGFTGNTIYF.

The table lists this clone with a count of one. The genes are TRBV5-5 and TRBJ1-4, with D maybe TRBD1 (5 bases). The length of the CDR3 is 15 residues. The V gene's germline CDR1 is SGHKS and CDR2 YYEKEE (reference sequence). Trimming removed 1 base from V and 4 bases from J, with 11 bases in between. The CDR3 is CASSLFQGLNEKLFF. CDR3 coding DNA: TGTGCCAGCAGCTTGTTTCAGGGACTTAATGAAAAACTGTTTTTT.

The chain employs TRBV27 and TRBJ1-1; no definite D call. V was trimmed by 2 bases and J by 2 bases, leaving 6 bases between them. The germline V gene encodes CDR1 MNHEY and CDR2 SMNVEV (reference sequence). The length of the CDR3 is 13 residues. The DNA of the CDR3 is TGTGCCAGCAGTTTAGAGGGCAACACTGAAGCTTTCTTT. It codes for CASSLEGNTEAFF.

The genes are TRBV27 and TRBJ2-3, with a weak D call TRBD2 (6 bases). Germline V gene lookup returns CDR1 MNHEY and CDR2 SMNVEV (reference sequence). The CDR3 runs to 12 residues. V lost 4 bases and J 8 bases, leaving 10 bases between the germline ends. The CDR3 protein is CASSSYSGTQYF. Written as DNA, the CDR3 is TGTGCCAGCAGTTCCTATAGCGGTACGCAGTATTTT.